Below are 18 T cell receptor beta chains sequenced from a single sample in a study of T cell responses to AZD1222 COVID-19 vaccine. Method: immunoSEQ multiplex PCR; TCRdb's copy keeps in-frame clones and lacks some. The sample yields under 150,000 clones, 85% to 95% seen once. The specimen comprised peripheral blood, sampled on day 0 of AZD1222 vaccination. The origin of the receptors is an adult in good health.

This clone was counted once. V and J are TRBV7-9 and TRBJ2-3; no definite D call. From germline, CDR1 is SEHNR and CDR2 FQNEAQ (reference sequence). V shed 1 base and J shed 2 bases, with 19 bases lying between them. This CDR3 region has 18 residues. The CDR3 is CASSLGRISERNTDTQYF. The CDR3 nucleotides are TGTGCCAGCAGCTTAGGGCGGATCAGTGAGAGGAACACAGATACGCAGTATTTT.

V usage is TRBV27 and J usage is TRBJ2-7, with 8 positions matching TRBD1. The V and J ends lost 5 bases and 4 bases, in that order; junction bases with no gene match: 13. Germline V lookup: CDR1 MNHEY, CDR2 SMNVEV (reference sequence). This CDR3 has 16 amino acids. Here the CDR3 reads CASSTSRRQGMYEQYF. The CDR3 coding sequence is TGTGCCAGCAGTACCTCCCGGCGACAGGGGATGTACGAGCAGTACTTC.

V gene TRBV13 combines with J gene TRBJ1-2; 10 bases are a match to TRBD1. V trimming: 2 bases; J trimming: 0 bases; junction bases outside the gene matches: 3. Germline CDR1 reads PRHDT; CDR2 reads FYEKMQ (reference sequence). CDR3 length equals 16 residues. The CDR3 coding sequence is TGTGCCAGCAGCTTACGGGACAGGGGAGCTAACTATGGCTACACCTTC. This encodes CASSLRDRGANYGYTF. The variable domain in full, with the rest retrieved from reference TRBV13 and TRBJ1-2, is AAGVIQSPRHLIKEKRETATLKCYPIPRHDTVYWYQQGPGQDPQFLISFYEKMQSDKGSIPDRFSAQQFSDYHSELNMSSLELGDSALYFCASSLRDRGANYGYTFGSGTRLTVV.

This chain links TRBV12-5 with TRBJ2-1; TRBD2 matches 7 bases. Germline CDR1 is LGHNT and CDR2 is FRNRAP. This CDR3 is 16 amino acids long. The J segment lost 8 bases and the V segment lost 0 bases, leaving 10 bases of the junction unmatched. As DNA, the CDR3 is TGTGCTAGTGGTTTGGTATTGACTAGCAGGGTCGATGAGCAGTTCTTC. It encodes CASGLVLTSRVDEQFF.

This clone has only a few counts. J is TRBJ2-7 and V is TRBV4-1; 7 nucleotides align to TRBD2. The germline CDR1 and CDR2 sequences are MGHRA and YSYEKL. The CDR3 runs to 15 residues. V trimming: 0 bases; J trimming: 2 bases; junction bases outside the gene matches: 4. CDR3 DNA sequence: TGCGCCAGCAGCCAAGAGCTAGCGGTGACCTACGAGCAGTACTTC. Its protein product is CASSQELAVTYEQYF.

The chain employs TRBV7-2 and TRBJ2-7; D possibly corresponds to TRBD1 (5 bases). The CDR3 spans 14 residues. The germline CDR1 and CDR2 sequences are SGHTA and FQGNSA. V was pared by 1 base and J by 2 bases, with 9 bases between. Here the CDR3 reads CASSLGGQPYEQYF. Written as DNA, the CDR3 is TGTGCCAGCAGCTTAGGTGGACAACCCTACGAGCAGTACTTC. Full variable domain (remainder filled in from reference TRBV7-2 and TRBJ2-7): GAGVSQSPSNKVTEKGKDVELRCDPISGHTALYWYRQSLGQGLEFLIYFQGNSAPDKSGLPSDRFSAERTGGSVSTLTIQRTQQEDSAVYLCASSLGGQPYEQYFGPGTRLTVT.

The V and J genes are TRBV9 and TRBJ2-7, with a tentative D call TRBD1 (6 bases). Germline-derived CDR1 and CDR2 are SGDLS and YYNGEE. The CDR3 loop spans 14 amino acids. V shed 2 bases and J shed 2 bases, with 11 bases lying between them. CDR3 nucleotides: TGTGCCAGCAGCGTTCAAGGGGGTGCCTACGAGCAGTACTTC. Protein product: CASSVQGGAYEQYF.

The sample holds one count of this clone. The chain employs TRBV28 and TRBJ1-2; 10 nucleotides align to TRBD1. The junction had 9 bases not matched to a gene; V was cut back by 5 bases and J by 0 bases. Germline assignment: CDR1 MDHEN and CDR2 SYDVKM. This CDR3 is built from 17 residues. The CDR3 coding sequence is TGTGCCAGCAGTCCCCCAGGGACAGGGGAGACTAACTATGGCTACACCTTC. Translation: CASSPPGTGETNYGYTF.

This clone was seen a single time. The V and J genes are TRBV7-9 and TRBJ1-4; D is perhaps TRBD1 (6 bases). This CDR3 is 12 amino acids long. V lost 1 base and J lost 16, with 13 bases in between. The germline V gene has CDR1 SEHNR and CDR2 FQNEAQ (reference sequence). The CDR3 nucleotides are TGTGCCAGCAGCTTAGGTCCAGGGGTTCAGTTTTTT. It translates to CASSLGPGVQFF. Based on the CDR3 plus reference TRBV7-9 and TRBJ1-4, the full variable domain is DTGVSQNPRHKITKRGQNVTFRCDPISEHNRLYWYRQTLGQGPEFLTYFQNEAQLEKSRLLSDRFSAERPKGSFSTLEIQRTEQGDSAMYLCASSLGPGVQFFGSGTQLSVL.

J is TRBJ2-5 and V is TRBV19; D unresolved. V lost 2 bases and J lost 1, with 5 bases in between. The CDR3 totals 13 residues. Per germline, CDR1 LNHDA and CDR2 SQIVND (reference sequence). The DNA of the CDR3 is TGTGCCAGTAGTATACAGCCCCAAGAGACCCAGTACTTC. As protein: CASSIQPQETQYF.

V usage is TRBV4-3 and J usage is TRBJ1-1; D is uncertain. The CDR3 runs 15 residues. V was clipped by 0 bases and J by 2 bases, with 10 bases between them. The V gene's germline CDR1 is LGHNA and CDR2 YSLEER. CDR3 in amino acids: CASSQEVRGNTEAFF. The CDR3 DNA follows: TGCGCCAGCAGCCAAGAGGTTCGCGGCAACACTGAAGCTTTCTTT.

Written as DNA, the CDR3 is TGTGCTAGTGGTATGACTAGCGGGGGGCAAGAGACCCAGTACTTC. Its translation: CASGMTSGGQETQYF. This chain uses TRBV12-5 with TRBJ2-5; 13 bases match TRBD2. The CDR3 sequence is 15 residues long. Germline CDR1 and CDR2: LGHNT and FRNRAP. V was clipped by 5 bases and J by 2 bases; unmatched bases: 2.

The CDR3 loop is CASSSGGGADQPQHF. CDR3 in DNA: TGTGCCAGCAGTTCAGGGGGAGGGGCCGATCAGCCCCAGCATTTT. The chain combines TRBV28 with TRBJ1-5; 7 bases are shared with TRBD1. The CDR3 runs to 15 residues. With 4 bases clipped from V and 5 bases from J, the junction kept 8 bases outside the gene matches. Germline V CDR1 and CDR2: MDHEN, SYDVKM. The variable domain in full, with the rest retrieved from reference TRBV28 and TRBJ1-5, is DVKVTQSSRYLVKRTGEKVFLECVQDMDHENMFWYRQDPGLGLRLIYFSYDVKMKEKGDIPEGYSVSREKKERFSLILESASTNQTSMYLCASSSGGGADQPQHFGDGTRLSIL.

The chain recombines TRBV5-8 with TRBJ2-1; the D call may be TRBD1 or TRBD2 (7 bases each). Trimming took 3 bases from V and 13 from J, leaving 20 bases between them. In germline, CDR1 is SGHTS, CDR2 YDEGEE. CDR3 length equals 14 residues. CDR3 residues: CASSYIPTGEGQFF. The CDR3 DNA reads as TGTGCCAGCAGCTACATACCTACAGGGGAGGGACAGTTCTTC.

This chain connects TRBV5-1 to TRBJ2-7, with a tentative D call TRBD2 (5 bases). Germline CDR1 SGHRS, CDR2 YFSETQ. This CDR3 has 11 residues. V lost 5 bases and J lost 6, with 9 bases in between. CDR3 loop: CASRASGEQYF. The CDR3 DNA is TGCGCCAGCAGGGCGAGCGGCGAGCAGTACTTC.

CDR3 in amino acids: CASSLDLLRNTIYF. The CDR3 DNA reads as TGTGCCAGCAGCTTAGATTTACTGAGAAACACCATATATTTT. The chain uses TRBV7-2 and TRBJ1-3; D gene uncertain. Trimming removed 1 base at V and 5 bases at J, with 9 bases between. The V gene's germline CDR1 is SGHTA and CDR2 FQGNSA. This CDR3 contains 14 residues.

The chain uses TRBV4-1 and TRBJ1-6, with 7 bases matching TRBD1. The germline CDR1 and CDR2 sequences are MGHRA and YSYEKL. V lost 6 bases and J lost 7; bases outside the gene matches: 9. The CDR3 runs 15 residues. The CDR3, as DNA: TGCGCCAGCAGGGATGGACAGGTTTTAAATTCACCCCTCCACTTT. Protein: CASRDGQVLNSPLHF.

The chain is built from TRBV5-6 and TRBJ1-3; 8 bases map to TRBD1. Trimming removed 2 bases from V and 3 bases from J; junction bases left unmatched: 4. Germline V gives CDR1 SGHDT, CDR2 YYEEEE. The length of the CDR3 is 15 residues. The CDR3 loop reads CASSFLDRGGNTIYF. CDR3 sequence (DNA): TGTGCCAGCAGCTTTCTAGACAGGGGTGGAAACACCATATATTTT.